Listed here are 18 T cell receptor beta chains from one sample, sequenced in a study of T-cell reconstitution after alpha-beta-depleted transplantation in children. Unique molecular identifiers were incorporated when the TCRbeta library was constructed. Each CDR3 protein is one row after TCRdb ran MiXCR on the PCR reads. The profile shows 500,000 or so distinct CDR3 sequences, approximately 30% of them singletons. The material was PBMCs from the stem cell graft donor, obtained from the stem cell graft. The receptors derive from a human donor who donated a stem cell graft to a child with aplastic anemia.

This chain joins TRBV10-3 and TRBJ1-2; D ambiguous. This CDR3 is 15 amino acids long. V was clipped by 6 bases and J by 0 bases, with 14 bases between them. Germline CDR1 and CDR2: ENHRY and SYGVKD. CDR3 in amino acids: CAISEGSTANYGYTF. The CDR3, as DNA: TGTGCCATCAGCGAAGGGTCGACTGCTAACTATGGCTACACCTTC.

This chain's CDR3 is CAWTLAGGVYEQYF. The DNA for the CDR3 is TGTGCCTGGACGCTAGCGGGAGGGGTCTACGAGCAGTACTTC. V and J are TRBV30 and TRBJ2-7, with 12 bases fitting TRBD2. J was trimmed by 3 bases and V by 4 bases; bases with no gene match: 4. CDR3 size: 14 residues. Germline-derived CDR1 and CDR2 are GTSNPN and SVGIG (reference sequence).

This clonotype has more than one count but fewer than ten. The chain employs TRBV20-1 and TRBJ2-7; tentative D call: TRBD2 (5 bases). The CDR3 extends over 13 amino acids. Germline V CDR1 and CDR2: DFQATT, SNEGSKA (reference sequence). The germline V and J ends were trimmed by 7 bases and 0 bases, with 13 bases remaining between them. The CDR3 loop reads CSGTDLASYEQYF. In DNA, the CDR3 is TGCAGTGGGACGGACTTGGCCTCCTACGAGCAGTACTTC.

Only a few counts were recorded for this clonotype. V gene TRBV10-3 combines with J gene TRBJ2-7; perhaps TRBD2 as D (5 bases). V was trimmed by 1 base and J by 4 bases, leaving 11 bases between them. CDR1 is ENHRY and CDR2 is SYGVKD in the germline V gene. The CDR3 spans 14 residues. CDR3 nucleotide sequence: TGTGCCATCAGTGAGTTGTCTCGCGGGTACGAGCAGTACTTC. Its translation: CAISELSRGYEQYF.

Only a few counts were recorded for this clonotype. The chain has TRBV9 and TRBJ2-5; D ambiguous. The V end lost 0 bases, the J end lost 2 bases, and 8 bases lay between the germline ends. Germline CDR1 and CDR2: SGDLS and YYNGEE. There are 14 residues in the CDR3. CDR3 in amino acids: CASSVAALQETQYF. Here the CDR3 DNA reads TGTGCCAGCAGCGTAGCTGCCTTACAAGAGACCCAGTACTTC.

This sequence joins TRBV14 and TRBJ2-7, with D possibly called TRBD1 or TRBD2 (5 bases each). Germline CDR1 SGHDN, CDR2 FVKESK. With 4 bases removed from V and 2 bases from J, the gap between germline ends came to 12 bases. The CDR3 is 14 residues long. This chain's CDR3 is CASSPPGRAYEQYF. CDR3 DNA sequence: TGTGCCAGCAGCCCCCCGGGACGGGCCTACGAGCAGTACTTC.

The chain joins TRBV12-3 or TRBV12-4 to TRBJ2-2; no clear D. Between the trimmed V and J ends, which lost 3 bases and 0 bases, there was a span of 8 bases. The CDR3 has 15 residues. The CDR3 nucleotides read TGTGCCAGCAGTTTGGATAACGCGAACACCGGGGAGCTGTTTTTT. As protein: CASSLDNANTGELFF.

The CDR3 here is CASSFLAYWAGGIYNEQFF. The CDR3 nucleotides read TGTGCCAGCAGTTTTTTGGCGTACTGGGCGGGAGGGATCTACAATGAGCAGTTCTTC. This chain joins TRBV27 and TRBJ2-1; 9 bases agree with TRBD2. Trimming removed 3 bases from V and 3 bases from J; junction bases left unmatched: 15. The germline gives CDR1 MNHEY, CDR2 SMNVEV (reference sequence). This CDR3 comprises 19 residues.

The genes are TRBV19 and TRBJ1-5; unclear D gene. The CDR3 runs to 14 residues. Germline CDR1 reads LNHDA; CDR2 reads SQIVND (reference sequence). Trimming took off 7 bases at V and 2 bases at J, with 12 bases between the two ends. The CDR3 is CASNSFWGNQPQHF. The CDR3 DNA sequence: TGTGCCAGTAATTCTTTTTGGGGCAATCAGCCCCAGCATTTT.

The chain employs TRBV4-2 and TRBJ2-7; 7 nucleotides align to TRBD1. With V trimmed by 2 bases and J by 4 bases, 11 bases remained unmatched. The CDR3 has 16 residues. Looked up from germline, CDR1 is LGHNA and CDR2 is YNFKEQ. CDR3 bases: TGTGCCAGCAGCCAATATTACCCGGGACAGTCTTACGAGCAGTACTTC. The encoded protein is CASSQYYPGQSYEQYF.

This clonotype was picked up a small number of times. CDR3 region: CSVERGLAFSSQLQETQYF. CDR3 coding DNA: TGCAGCGTTGAGAGGGGACTAGCCTTCTCCTCGCAACTCCAAGAGACCCAGTACTTC. The gene calls are TRBV29-1 and TRBJ2-5, with 9 bases fitting TRBD2. Germline trimming cut 3 bases from V and 1 base from J; bases unmatched to any gene: 18. The germline V gene has CDR1 SQVTM and CDR2 ANQGSEA. This CDR3 has 19 residues.

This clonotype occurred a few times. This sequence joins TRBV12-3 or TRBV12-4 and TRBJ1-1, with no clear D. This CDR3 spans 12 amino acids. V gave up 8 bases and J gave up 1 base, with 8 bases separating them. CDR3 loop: CASRWGNTEAFF. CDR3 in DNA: TGTGCCAGCCGATGGGGGAACACTGAAGCTTTCTTT.

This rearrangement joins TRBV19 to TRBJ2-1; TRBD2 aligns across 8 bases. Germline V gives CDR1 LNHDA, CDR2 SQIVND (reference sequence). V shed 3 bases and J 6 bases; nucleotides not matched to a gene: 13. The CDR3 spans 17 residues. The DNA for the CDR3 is TGTGCCAGTAGTATCGAACCGGGACTAGTTTCGGGCAATGAGCAGTTCTTC. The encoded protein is CASSIEPGLVSGNEQFF.

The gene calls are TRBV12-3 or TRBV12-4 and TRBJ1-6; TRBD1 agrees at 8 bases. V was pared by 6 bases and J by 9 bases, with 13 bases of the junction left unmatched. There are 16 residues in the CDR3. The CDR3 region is CASRDRTGGRSSPLHF. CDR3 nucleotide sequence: TGTGCCAGCAGGGACCGAACAGGGGGTCGAAGTTCACCCCTCCACTTT.

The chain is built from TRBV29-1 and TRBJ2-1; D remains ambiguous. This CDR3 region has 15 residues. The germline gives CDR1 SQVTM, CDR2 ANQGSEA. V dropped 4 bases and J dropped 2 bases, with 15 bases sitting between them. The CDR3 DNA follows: TGCAGCGTTGCGGCCCTCCTTGGGGCCTACAATGAGCAGTTCTTC. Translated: CSVAALLGAYNEQFF.

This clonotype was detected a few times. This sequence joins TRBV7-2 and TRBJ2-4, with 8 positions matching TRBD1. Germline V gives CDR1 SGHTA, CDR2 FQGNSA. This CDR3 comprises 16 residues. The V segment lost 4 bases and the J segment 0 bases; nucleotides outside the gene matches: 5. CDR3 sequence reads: CASSYDRGPAKNIQYF. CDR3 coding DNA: TGTGCCAGCAGCTATGACAGGGGCCCAGCCAAAAACATTCAGTACTTC.

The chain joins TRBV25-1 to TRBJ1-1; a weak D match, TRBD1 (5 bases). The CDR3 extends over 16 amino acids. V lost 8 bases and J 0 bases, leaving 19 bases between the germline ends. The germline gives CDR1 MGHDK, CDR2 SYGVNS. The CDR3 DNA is TGTGCCAGCGCCCCTGGGACGTACGGGATGAACACTGAAGCTTTCTTT. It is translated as CASAPGTYGMNTEAFF.

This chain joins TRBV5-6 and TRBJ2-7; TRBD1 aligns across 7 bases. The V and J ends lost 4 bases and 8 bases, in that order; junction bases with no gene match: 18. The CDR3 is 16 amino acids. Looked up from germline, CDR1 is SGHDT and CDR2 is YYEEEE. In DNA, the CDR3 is TGTGCCAGCAGCGCGAGAGGGGGCGATTTGCCGAGCAAGCAGTACGTC. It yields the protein CASSARGGDLPSKQYV.